In its sample, the clone carrying this T cell receptor beta chain was seen many times. Antigen specificity is unknown. The V and J ends lost 6 bases and 7 bases, in that order; junction bases with no gene match: 3. There are 13 residues in the CDR3. The data stem from a study of identical twins. Findings and limits, study-wide: In monozygotic twins, models underestimated the sharing of out-of-frame TCR alpha. Fewer insertions characterized abundant cord blood beta clonotypes, whereas memory repertoires showed none.

With template switching, a universal primer site was added, and the cDNA carried unique molecular identifiers. Each CDR3 protein gets one entry after TCRdb re-called the 5' RACE reads with MiXCR. The sample includes approximately 230,000 distinct CDR3 sequences, over 11% of them seen just once. The source of this sequence is a woman aged 18-29 years in good health. The sequencing input was memory (CD45RO+) T cells sorted from blood. The rearrangement joins TRBV12-3 or TRBV12-4 to TRBJ2-1; 10 nucleotides line up with TRBD1. The CDR3 is CASRDRGENEQFF. CDR3 DNA: TGTGCCAGCAGGGACAGGGGGGAGAATGAGCAGTTCTTC.